This record covers a single T cell receptor beta chain. Within the sample, other DNA sequences also encode this same CDR3. This sample was included in a study of blood T cell repertoires in COVID-19. Study overall: Acute and convalescent COVID-19 specimens originated in the United States, Italy and Spain.

Per the study methods: By means of reference gene primer amplification, nucleated cell counts were estimated. Data came from immunoSEQ multiplex PCR; TCRdb stores just in-frame clones and leaves some out. V and J calls and clone size follow that table, whereas D and trimming were derived from the DNA. The sample yields about 190,000 clones, approximately 90% seen once. The CDR3 has 11 amino acids. V shed 2 bases and J shed 4 bases, with 4 bases lying between them. CDR1 SGHRS and CDR2 YFSETQ come from the germline V gene. The specimen sequenced was peripheral blood. The clonotype comes from a man aged 35-49 years with active or convalescent COVID-19. This chain connects TRBV5-1 to TRBJ2-7; D remains ambiguous. Here the CDR3 DNA reads TGCGCCAGCAGCTTCAATTACGAGCAGTACTTC. Protein sequence: CASSFNYEQYF.